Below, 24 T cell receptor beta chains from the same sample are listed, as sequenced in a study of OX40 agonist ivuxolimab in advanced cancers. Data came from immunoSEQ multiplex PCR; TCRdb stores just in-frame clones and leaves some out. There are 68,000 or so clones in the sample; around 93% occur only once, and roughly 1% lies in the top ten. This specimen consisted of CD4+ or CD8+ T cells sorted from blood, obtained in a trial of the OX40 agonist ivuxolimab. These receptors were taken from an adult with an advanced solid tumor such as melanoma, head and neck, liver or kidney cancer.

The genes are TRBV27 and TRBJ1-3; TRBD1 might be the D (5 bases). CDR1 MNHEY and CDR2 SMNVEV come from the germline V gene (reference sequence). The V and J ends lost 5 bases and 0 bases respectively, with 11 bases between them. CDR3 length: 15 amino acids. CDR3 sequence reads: CASSITGVSGNTIYF. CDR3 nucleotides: TGTGCCAGCAGTATCACAGGTGTCTCTGGAAACACCATATATTTT.

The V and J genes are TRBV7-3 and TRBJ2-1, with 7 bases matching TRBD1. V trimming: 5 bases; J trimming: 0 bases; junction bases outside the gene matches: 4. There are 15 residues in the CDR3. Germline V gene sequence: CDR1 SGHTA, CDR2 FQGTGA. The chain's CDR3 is CASSTGQSSYNEQFF. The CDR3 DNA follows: TGTGCCAGCAGCACGGGACAGAGCTCCTACAATGAGCAGTTCTTC.

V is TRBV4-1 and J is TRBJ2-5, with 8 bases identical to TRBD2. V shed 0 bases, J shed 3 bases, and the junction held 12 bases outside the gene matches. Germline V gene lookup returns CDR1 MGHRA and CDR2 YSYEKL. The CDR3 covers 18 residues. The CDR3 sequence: CASSQDVQAGDAKETQYF. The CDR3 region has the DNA TGCGCCAGCAGCCAAGACGTTCAAGCGGGGGATGCCAAAGAGACCCAGTACTTC.

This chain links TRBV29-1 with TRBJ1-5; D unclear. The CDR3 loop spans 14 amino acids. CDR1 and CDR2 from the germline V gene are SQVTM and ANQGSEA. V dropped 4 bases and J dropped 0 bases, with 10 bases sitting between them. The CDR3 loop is CSVANTRSNQPQHF. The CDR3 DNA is TGCAGCGTTGCGAATACTCGTAGCAATCAGCCCCAGCATTTT.

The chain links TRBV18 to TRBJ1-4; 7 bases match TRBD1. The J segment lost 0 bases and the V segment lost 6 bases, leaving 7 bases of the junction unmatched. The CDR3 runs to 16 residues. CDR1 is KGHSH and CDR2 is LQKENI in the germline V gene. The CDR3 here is CASSPTGSSTNEKLFF. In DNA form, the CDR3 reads TGTGCCAGCTCTCCGACAGGGTCTTCAACTAATGAAAAACTGTTTTTT. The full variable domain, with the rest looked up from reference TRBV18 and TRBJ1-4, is NAGVMQNPRHLVRRRGQEARLRCSPMKGHSHVYWYRQLPEEGLKFMVYLQKENIIDESGMPKERFSAEFPKEGPSILRIQQVVRGDSAAYFCASSPTGSSTNEKLFFGSGTQLSVL.

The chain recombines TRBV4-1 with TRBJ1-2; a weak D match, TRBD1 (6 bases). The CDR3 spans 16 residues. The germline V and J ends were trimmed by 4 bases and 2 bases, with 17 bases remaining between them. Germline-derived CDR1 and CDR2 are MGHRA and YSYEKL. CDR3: CASSPGERSSNYGYTF. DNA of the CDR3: TGCGCCAGCAGCCCAGGGGAAAGGAGTAGCAACTATGGCTACACCTTC.

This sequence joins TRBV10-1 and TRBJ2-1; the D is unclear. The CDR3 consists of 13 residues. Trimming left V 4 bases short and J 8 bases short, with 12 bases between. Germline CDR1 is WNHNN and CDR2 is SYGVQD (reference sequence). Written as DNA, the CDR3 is TGCGCCAGCAGTGGGACCTCATTCTATGAGCAGTTCTTC. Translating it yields CASSGTSFYEQFF.

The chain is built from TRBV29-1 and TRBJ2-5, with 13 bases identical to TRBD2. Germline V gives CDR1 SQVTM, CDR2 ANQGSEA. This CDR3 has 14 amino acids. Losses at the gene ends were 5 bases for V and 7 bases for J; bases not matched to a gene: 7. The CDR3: CSVSGTSGIVTQYF. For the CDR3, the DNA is TGCAGCGTTTCCGGGACTAGCGGGATCGTGACCCAGTACTTC.

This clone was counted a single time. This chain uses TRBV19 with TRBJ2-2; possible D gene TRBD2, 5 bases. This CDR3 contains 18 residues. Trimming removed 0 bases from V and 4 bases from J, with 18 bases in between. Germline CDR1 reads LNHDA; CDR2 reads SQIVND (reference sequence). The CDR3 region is CASSIDAVGLAGTGELFF. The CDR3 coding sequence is TGTGCCAGTAGTATAGATGCTGTAGGGCTAGCAGGCACCGGGGAGCTGTTTTTT.

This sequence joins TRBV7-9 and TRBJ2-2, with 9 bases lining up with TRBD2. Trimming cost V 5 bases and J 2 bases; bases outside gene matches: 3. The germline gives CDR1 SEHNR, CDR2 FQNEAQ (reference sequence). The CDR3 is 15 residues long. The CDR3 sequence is CASSPGLANTGELFF. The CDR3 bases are TGTGCCAGCAGCCCGGGACTAGCTAACACCGGGGAGCTGTTTTTT.

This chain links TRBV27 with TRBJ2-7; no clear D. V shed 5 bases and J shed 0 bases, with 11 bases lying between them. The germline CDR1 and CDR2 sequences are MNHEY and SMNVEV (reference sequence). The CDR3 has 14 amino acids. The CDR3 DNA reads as TGTGCCAGCAGTCACCGTGGAGCCTCCTACGAGCAGTACTTC. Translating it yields CASSHRGASYEQYF.

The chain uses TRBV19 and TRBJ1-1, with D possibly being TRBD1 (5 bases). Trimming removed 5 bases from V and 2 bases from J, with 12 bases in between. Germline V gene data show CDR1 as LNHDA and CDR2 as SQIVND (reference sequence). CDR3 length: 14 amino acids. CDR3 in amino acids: CASSEQALNTEAFF. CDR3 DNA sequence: TGTGCCAGTAGTGAACAGGCCCTCAACACTGAAGCTTTCTTT.

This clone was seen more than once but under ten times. The CDR3 sequence is CASSFGASSGANVLTF. CDR3 nucleotides: TGTGCCAGCAGTTTTGGGGCTAGCTCTGGGGCCAACGTCCTGACTTTC. The V and J genes are TRBV14 and TRBJ2-6; maybe TRBD1 (5 bases). Germline CDR1 is SGHDN and CDR2 is FVKESK. This CDR3 comprises 16 residues. V lost 6 bases, J lost 0 bases, and 12 bases lay in between.

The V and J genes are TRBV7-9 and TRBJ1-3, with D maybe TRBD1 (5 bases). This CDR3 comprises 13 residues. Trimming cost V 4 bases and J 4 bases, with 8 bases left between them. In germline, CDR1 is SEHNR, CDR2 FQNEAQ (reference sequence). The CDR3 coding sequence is TGTGCCAGCAGCTCCGACAGCGGAAACACCATATATTTT. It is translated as CASSSDSGNTIYF.

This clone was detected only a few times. The CDR3 spells CASSSGLAGDADTQYF. The DNA of the CDR3 is TGTGCCAGCAGCTCTGGACTTGCGGGGGACGCAGATACGCAGTATTTT. This chain connects TRBV11-3 to TRBJ2-3; 7 bases match TRBD2. V shed 4 bases, J shed 4 bases, and the junction held 11 bases outside the gene matches. Germline-derived CDR1 and CDR2 are SGHNT and YENEEA. This CDR3 is built from 16 residues.

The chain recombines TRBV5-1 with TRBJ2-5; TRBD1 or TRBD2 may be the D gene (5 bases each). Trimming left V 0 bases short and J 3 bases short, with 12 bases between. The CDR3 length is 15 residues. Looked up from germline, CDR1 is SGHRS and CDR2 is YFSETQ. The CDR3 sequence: CASSLDGTSEETQYF. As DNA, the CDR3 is TGCGCCAGCAGCTTGGACGGGACCTCCGAAGAGACCCAGTACTTC.

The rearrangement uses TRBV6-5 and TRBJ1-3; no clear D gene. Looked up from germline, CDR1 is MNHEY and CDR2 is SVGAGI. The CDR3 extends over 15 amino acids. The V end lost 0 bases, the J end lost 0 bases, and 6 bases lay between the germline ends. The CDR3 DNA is TGTGCCAGCAGTTACTCGGCCAACTCTGGAAACACCATATATTTT. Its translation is CASSYSANSGNTIYF.

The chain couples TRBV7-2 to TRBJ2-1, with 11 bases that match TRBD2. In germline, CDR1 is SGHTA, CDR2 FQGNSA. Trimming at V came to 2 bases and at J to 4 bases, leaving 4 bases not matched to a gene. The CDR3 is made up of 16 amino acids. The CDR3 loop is CASSLTGTSGYNEQFF. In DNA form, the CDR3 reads TGTGCCAGCAGCTTAACTGGGACTAGCGGATACAATGAGCAGTTCTTC.

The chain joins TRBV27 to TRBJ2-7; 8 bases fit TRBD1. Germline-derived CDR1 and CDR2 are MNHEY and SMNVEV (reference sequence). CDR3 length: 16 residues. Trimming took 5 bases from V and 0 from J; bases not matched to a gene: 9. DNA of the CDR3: TGTGCCAGCAGTCCCATCGGAGGACAGGGCTCCTACGAGCAGTACTTC. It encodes CASSPIGGQGSYEQYF.

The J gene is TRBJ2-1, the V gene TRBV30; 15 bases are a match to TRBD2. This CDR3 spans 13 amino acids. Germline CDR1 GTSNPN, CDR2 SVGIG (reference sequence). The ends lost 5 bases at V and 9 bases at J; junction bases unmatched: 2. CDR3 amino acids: CAWGLAGGSEQFF. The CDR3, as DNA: TGTGCCTGGGGACTAGCGGGAGGGAGTGAGCAGTTCTTC.

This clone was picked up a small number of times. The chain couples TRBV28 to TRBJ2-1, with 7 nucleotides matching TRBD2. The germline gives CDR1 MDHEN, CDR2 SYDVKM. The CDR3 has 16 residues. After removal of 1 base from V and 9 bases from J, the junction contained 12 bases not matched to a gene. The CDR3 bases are TGTGCCAGCAGTTTATTTGCGGGAGAGAGGTGGGGTGAGCAGTTCTTC. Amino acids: CASSLFAGERWGEQFF.

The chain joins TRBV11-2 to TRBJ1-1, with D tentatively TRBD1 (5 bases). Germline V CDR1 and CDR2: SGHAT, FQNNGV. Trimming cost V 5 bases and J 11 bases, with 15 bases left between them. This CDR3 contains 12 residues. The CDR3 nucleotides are TGTGCCAGCAGCCCGGGGCAGCCGAATGCTTTCTTT. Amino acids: CASSPGQPNAFF.

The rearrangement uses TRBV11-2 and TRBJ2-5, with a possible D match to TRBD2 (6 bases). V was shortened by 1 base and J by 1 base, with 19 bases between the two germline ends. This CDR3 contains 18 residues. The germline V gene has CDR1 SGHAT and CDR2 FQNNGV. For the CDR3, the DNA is TGTGCCAGCAGCTTAGGGAGGGTAAACGGTGACTTCCAAGAGACCCAGTACTTC. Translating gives CASSLGRVNGDFQETQYF. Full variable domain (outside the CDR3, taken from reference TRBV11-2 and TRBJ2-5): EAGVAQSPRYKIIEKRQSVAFWCNPISGHATLYWYQQILGQGPKLLIQFQNNGVVDDSQLPKDRFSAERLKGVDSTLKIQPAKLEDSAVYLCASSLGRVNGDFQETQYFGPGTRLLVL.

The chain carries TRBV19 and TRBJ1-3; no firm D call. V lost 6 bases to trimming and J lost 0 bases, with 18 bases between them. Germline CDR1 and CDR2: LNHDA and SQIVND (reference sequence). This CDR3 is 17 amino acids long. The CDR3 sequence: CASSHLRQSYSGNTIYF. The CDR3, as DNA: TGTGCCAGTAGCCATCTACGGCAGAGCTACTCTGGAAACACCATATATTTT.